The clone carrying this T cell receptor (beta chain) has at least ten counts. No antigen is known for it. Germline V lookup: CDR1 MNHEY, CDR2 SVGAGI. The CDR3 has 15 amino acids. V was trimmed by 5 bases and J by 4 bases, leaving 14 bases between them. Newly diagnosed hyperthyroidism, duration under 2 months, in patients aged 18 to 65. For the diagnoses, clinical symptoms, serum thyroxine and TRAb, thyroid ultrasound and orbital computed tomography were used. RNA transcripts yielded amplified TCR beta CDR3 regions. First-round RT-PCR with HTBI primers amplified the TCR CDR3 region. TCRdb fed the multiplex PCR reads into MiXCR, producing one record per CDR3 protein. This sample carries 280,000 or so distinct CDR3 sequences, around a quarter of them seen once, and the ten largest clones take around 30%. The sample originates from a study of T cells in Graves' hyperthyroidism and ophthalmopathy. Whole-study results and caveats: Blood samples included most of the expanded thyroid clonotypes exceeding 0.001. With a median lead of around 6.7 months before onset, the model predicted ophthalmopathy.

The sequenced material came from blood. The V gene is TRBV6-5, the J gene TRBJ2-2, with D possibly being TRBD1 (5 bases). The TCR sequence derives from a man between 40 and 49 years old with Graves' hyperthyroidism that later progressed to Graves' ophthalmopathy. The chain's CDR3 is CASSPPRGGTGELFF. DNA of the CDR3: TGTGCCAGCAGTCCCCCTAGGGGCGGCACCGGGGAGCTGTTTTTT.